This T cell receptor beta chain originates from a study of blood T cell repertoires in COVID-19. About the study: Spain, Italy and the United States supplied samples that represented acute and convalescent COVID-19. The analysed material was cDNA or gDNA that came from T cells, B-cell-depleted T cells, or PBMCs.

In the source study's methods: By means of reference gene primer amplification, nucleated cell counts were estimated. Measured with immunoSEQ multiplex PCR; TCRdb has only the in-frame clones, and not every one. From that table come the V and J calls and clone size; the DNA was used to work out D and trimming. Here the sample spans fewer than 80,000 clones, approximately 92% being singletons. The germline V gene has CDR1 KGHDR and CDR2 SFDVKD. J gave up 8 bases and V 4 bases, and 8 bases lay outside the gene matches. The CDR3 contains 16 residues. The sequence was obtained from a human donor in a cohort sampled during active COVID-19. Sequencing input: peripheral blood. The rearrangement joins TRBV24-1 to TRBJ2-1, with 12 positions matching TRBD2. The CDR3 region has the DNA TGTGCCACCAGTGACCGAGGACTAGCGGGGAATGATGAGCAGTTCTTC. Its protein is CATSDRGLAGNDEQFF.